Listed below are T cell receptor beta chains from one sample, sequenced in a study of T cell changes during pregnancy in multiple sclerosis. The protocol was immunoSEQ multiplex PCR, while the TCRdb copy is restricted to in-frame clones and leaves out a portion. The sample consists of about 120,000 clones, roughly 92% of them appearing once. The sample here was peripheral blood, taken in the third trimester of pregnancy. Every receptor here comes from a female donor with multiple sclerosis, enrolled in a pregnancy study. Both conserved end residues are part of each CDR3. The order of the fields is V gene, D gene, J gene, clone size, CDR3 DNA, CDR3 protein. D genes are given only for firm matches. The size entry is marked missing in some rows and otherwise reads once, few, many or a size class.

V gene: TRBV5-1
D gene: -
J gene: TRBJ1-4
clone size: -
CDR3 DNA: TGCGCCAGCAGCTTTGGGCAGGCAACTAATGAAAAACTGTTTTTT
CDR3 protein: CASSFGQATNEKLFF

V gene: TRBV29-1
D gene: TRBD1
J gene: TRBJ1-5
clone size: -
CDR3 DNA: TGCAGCGTTTCCGGGACAGAGGGTCAGCCCCAGCATTTT
CDR3 protein: CSVSGTEGQPQHF

V gene: TRBV28
D gene: -
J gene: TRBJ1-2
clone size: -
CDR3 DNA: TGTGCCAGCAGCCGCGGGACCGCCTATGGCTACACCTTC
CDR3 protein: CASSRGTAYGYTF

V gene: TRBV4-1
D gene: TRBD1
J gene: TRBJ1-2
clone size: -
CDR3 DNA: TGCGCCAGCAGCCACTTCGCCTCCCAGGGACAGGCGACCAACTATGGCTACACCTTC
CDR3 protein: CASSHFASQGQATNYGYTF

V gene: TRBV25-1
D gene: TRBD1
J gene: TRBJ2-7
clone size: -
CDR3 DNA: TGTGCCAGCAGTGACGTCCGGGACAGGGGAACCTTC
CDR3 protein: CASSDVRDRGTF

V gene: TRBV28
D gene: -
J gene: TRBJ1-1
clone size: -
CDR3 DNA: TGTGCCAGCAGTTTAGTCGGTGGGAACACTGAAGCTTTCTTT
CDR3 protein: CASSLVGGNTEAFF

V gene: TRBV27
D gene: -
J gene: TRBJ1-5
clone size: -
CDR3 DNA: TGTGCCAGCAGTCCCAGGGTATACAGCAATCAGCCCCAGCATTTT
CDR3 protein: CASSPRVYSNQPQHF

V gene: TRBV28
D gene: -
J gene: TRBJ2-3
clone size: -
CDR3 DNA: TGTGCCAGCAGTTTGGTTCGCGTTGGCACAGATACGCAGTATTTT
CDR3 protein: CASSLVRVGTDTQYF

V gene: TRBV6-1
D gene: TRBD1
J gene: TRBJ1-1
clone size: -
CDR3 DNA: TGTGCCAGCATCGGACAGGGGTCCGGGACTGAAGCTTTCTTT
CDR3 protein: CASIGQGSGTEAFF

V gene: TRBV18
D gene: TRBD2
J gene: TRBJ2-7
clone size: -
CDR3 DNA: TGTGCCAGCTCACCAACTAGCGGTGCGAGGTACGAGCAGTACTTC
CDR3 protein: CASSPTSGARYEQYF

V gene: TRBV11-2
D gene: -
J gene: TRBJ1-1
clone size: -
CDR3 DNA: TGTGCCAGCAGCTTAGAAATCAGGGGTGAAGCTTTCTTT
CDR3 protein: CASSLEIRGEAFF

V gene: TRBV11-1
D gene: TRBD2
J gene: TRBJ2-1
clone size: -
CDR3 DNA: TGTGCCAGCAGCTCAACCGGGACTACTAACTACAATGAGCAGTTCTTC
CDR3 protein: CASSSTGTTNYNEQFF

V gene: TRBV28
D gene: -
J gene: TRBJ1-2
clone size: -
CDR3 DNA: TGTGCCAGCAGTTTTTCGCTTCAGGGATACTATGGCTACACCTTC
CDR3 protein: CASSFSLQGYYGYTF

V gene: TRBV5-1
D gene: -
J gene: TRBJ1-1
clone size: -
CDR3 DNA: TGCGCCAGCAGCTTGGTTGGTGGGGGAGGAAACACTGAAGCTTTCTTT
CDR3 protein: CASSLVGGGGNTEAFF

V gene: TRBV30
D gene: TRBD1
J gene: TRBJ1-5
clone size: -
CDR3 DNA: TGTGCCGGTGGACAGGGTCCGGTCAAAGGCAATCAGCCCCAGCATTTT
CDR3 protein: CAGGQGPVKGNQPQHF

V gene: TRBV5-1
D gene: -
J gene: TRBJ2-3
clone size: -
CDR3 DNA: TGCGCCAGCAGCCCCCAGGGCTGGGATGAAGATACGCAGTATTTT
CDR3 protein: CASSPQGWDEDTQYF

V gene: TRBV10-3
D gene: -
J gene: TRBJ1-1
clone size: -
CDR3 DNA: TGTGCCATCAGTGAAACGGAGACTGAAGCTTTCTTT
CDR3 protein: CAISETETEAFF

V gene: TRBV7-8
D gene: TRBD1
J gene: TRBJ2-2
clone size: -
CDR3 DNA: TGTGCCACCTCCAGGGGGAGAACAAACACCGGGGAGCTGTTTTTT
CDR3 protein: CATSRGRTNTGELFF

V gene: TRBV11-2
D gene: TRBD1
J gene: TRBJ2-5
clone size: -
CDR3 DNA: TGTGCCAGCAGCACAGGGGGCTCAGAGACCCAGTACTTC
CDR3 protein: CASSTGGSETQYF

V gene: TRBV5-1
D gene: -
J gene: TRBJ2-6
clone size: -
CDR3 DNA: TGCGCCAGCAACGGGGGGCTTAACTCTGGGGCCAACGTCCTGACTTTC
CDR3 protein: CASNGGLNSGANVLTF

V gene: TRBV6-6
D gene: TRBD1
J gene: TRBJ1-2
clone size: -
CDR3 DNA: TGTGCCAGCAGTTCTCCGGGACAGGGGAGCTATGGCTACACCTTC
CDR3 protein: CASSSPGQGSYGYTF

V gene: TRBV6-1
D gene: TRBD1
J gene: TRBJ1-6
clone size: -
CDR3 DNA: TGTGCCAGCAGTCTCCGGGACAGGCGTGATTCACCCCTCCACTTT
CDR3 protein: CASSLRDRRDSPLHF

V gene: TRBV15
D gene: -
J gene: TRBJ2-3
clone size: -
CDR3 DNA: TGTGCCACCAGCAGAGATAGGAGAACAGATACGCAGTATTTT
CDR3 protein: CATSRDRRTDTQYF

V gene: TRBV5-1
D gene: -
J gene: TRBJ2-3
clone size: -
CDR3 DNA: TGCGCCAGCAGCCTCGGGACTCCCAGCACAGATACGCAGTATTTT
CDR3 protein: CASSLGTPSTDTQYF

V gene: TRBV7-2
D gene: TRBD1
J gene: TRBJ1-2
clone size: -
CDR3 DNA: TGTGCCAGCAGCTACGATATTGACAGGGAGAATGGCTACACCTTC
CDR3 protein: CASSYDIDRENGYTF

V gene: TRBV5-1
D gene: -
J gene: TRBJ1-1
clone size: -
CDR3 DNA: TGCGCCAGCAGCTTGGATGGCGGCACTGAAGCTTTCTTT
CDR3 protein: CASSLDGGTEAFF

V gene: TRBV9
D gene: TRBD2
J gene: TRBJ2-7
clone size: -
CDR3 DNA: TGTGCCAGCAGCTCCTCGACTAGCGGATACGAGCAGTACTTC
CDR3 protein: CASSSSTSGYEQYF

V gene: TRBV7-9
D gene: -
J gene: TRBJ1-1
clone size: -
CDR3 DNA: TGTGCCAGCAGGAAATCGGGTGGAGAAACTGAAGCTTTCTTT
CDR3 protein: CASRKSGGETEAFF

V gene: TRBV18
D gene: -
J gene: TRBJ2-7
clone size: -
CDR3 DNA: TGTGCCAGCTCACCAGTCGAGGGGAGGGAGCAGTACTTC
CDR3 protein: CASSPVEGREQYF

V gene: TRBV7-9
D gene: -
J gene: TRBJ1-1
clone size: -
CDR3 DNA: TGTGCCAGCAGCTCTGAAGGGGCTGAAGCTTTCTTT
CDR3 protein: CASSSEGAEAFF

V gene: TRBV5-4
D gene: -
J gene: TRBJ2-3
clone size: -
CDR3 DNA: TGTGCCAGCAGCTACAGTACCACAGATACGCAGTATTTT
CDR3 protein: CASSYSTTDTQYF

V gene: TRBV2
D gene: -
J gene: TRBJ1-2
clone size: once
CDR3 DNA: TGTGCCAGCAGTGAAGGGGCAAACAACAGGGTCCGGGGCTACACCTTC
CDR3 protein: CASSEGANNRVRGYTF

V gene: TRBV5-1
D gene: TRBD1
J gene: TRBJ1-1
clone size: -
CDR3 DNA: TGCGCCTCCCAGGGGGCTGGGGCGAACACTGAAGCTTTCTTT
CDR3 protein: CASQGAGANTEAFF

V gene: TRBV19
D gene: -
J gene: TRBJ2-5
clone size: -
CDR3 DNA: TGTGCCAGTAGTGGTTCTCAAGAGGGTCAAGAGACCCAGTACTTC
CDR3 protein: CASSGSQEGQETQYF

V gene: TRBV6-6
D gene: -
J gene: TRBJ2-7
clone size: -
CDR3 DNA: TGTGCCAGCAGTTCTCTTTACGAGCAGTACTTC
CDR3 protein: CASSSLYEQYF

V gene: TRBV19
D gene: TRBD1
J gene: TRBJ1-4
clone size: -
CDR3 DNA: TGTGCCAGTAGTCAAAGGACAGGCATTAATGAAAAACTGTTTTTT
CDR3 protein: CASSQRTGINEKLFF

V gene: TRBV28
D gene: -
J gene: TRBJ2-2
clone size: -
CDR3 DNA: TGTGCCAGCAGTTTGAGCACAGGGTGGCTCCCCGGGGAGCTGTTTTTT
CDR3 protein: CASSLSTGWLPGELFF

V gene: TRBV4-2
D gene: -
J gene: TRBJ2-3
clone size: -
CDR3 DNA: TGTGCCAGCAGCCAAGCGGAGGGCAGGACAACGCAGTATTTT
CDR3 protein: CASSQAEGRTTQYF

V gene: TRBV10-3
D gene: -
J gene: TRBJ1-2
clone size: -
CDR3 DNA: TGTGCCATCAGTGAGTCGCGGGGTGAACCCTATGGCTACACCTTC
CDR3 protein: CAISESRGEPYGYTF

V gene: TRBV2
D gene: TRBD1
J gene: TRBJ2-3
clone size: -
CDR3 DNA: TGTGCCAGCAGTCGGGACAGTTTCACAGATACGCAGTATTTT
CDR3 protein: CASSRDSFTDTQYF

V gene: TRBV27
D gene: TRBD2
J gene: TRBJ2-7
clone size: -
CDR3 DNA: TGTGCCAGCAGTTCACTAGCGGGAGGGCACGAGCAGTACTTC
CDR3 protein: CASSSLAGGHEQYF

V gene: TRBV2
D gene: -
J gene: TRBJ1-2
clone size: -
CDR3 DNA: TGTGCCAGCAGTGAACGGGAGAGGAGTGGCTACACCTTC
CDR3 protein: CASSERERSGYTF

V gene: TRBV5-1
D gene: TRBD2
J gene: TRBJ2-7
clone size: -
CDR3 DNA: TGCGCCAGCAGCTATGGACTAGCGGGGGCCTACGAGCAGTACTTC
CDR3 protein: CASSYGLAGAYEQYF

V gene: TRBV2
D gene: TRBD2
J gene: TRBJ2-7
clone size: -
CDR3 DNA: TGTGCCAGCAGGGAAGCGGGAGAGGGCAACGAGCAGTACTTC
CDR3 protein: CASREAGEGNEQYF

V gene: TRBV27
D gene: -
J gene: TRBJ2-1
clone size: -
CDR3 DNA: TGTGCCAGCAGTCCCCTAGGCCCTAGGGGGAATGAGCAGTTCTTC
CDR3 protein: CASSPLGPRGNEQFF

V gene: TRBV19
D gene: TRBD1
J gene: TRBJ2-2
clone size: -
CDR3 DNA: TGTGCCAGTACCTCACAGGGGGCGAAGAACACCGGGGAGCTGTTTTTT
CDR3 protein: CASTSQGAKNTGELFF

V gene: TRBV5-8
D gene: TRBD2
J gene: TRBJ2-7
clone size: -
CDR3 DNA: TGTGCCAGCAGCCGCGGGACTAGCGGAAGAAGCGAGCAGTACTTC
CDR3 protein: CASSRGTSGRSEQYF

V gene: TRBV19
D gene: -
J gene: TRBJ1-1
clone size: -
CDR3 DNA: TGTGCCAGTAGTCCCCGACAGTACACTGAAGCTTTCTTT
CDR3 protein: CASSPRQYTEAFF

V gene: TRBV30
D gene: TRBD1
J gene: TRBJ1-1
clone size: -
CDR3 DNA: TGTGCCTACAACAGGGGGATGAACACTGAAGCTTTCTTT
CDR3 protein: CAYNRGMNTEAFF

V gene: TRBV7-3
D gene: TRBD2
J gene: TRBJ2-1
clone size: -
CDR3 DNA: TGTGCCAGCAGCTTACGCACGACGGGAGGAGGAAATGAGCAGTTCTTC
CDR3 protein: CASSLRTTGGGNEQFF

V gene: TRBV19
D gene: TRBD1
J gene: TRBJ1-2
clone size: -
CDR3 DNA: TGTGCCAGTAGTAGTGCAGGGGGCTTTAACTATGGCTACACCTTC
CDR3 protein: CASSSAGGFNYGYTF

V gene: TRBV6-1
D gene: -
J gene: TRBJ1-1
clone size: many
CDR3 DNA: TGTGCCAGCAGTGAAGTCTCGAACACTGAAGCTTTCTTT
CDR3 protein: CASSEVSNTEAFF

V gene: TRBV6-6
D gene: -
J gene: TRBJ2-5
clone size: -
CDR3 DNA: TGTGCCAGCAGTTACCGTCAAGAGACCCAGTACTTC
CDR3 protein: CASSYRQETQYF

V gene: TRBV15
D gene: -
J gene: TRBJ2-6
clone size: -
CDR3 DNA: TGTGCCACCAGCAGAGTAGTAGGCGCTAGTTCTGGGGCCAACGTCCTGACTTTC
CDR3 protein: CATSRVVGASSGANVLTF

V gene: TRBV10-2
D gene: -
J gene: TRBJ2-1
clone size: once
CDR3 DNA: TGCGCCAGCAGTGAGAGGAGGGTAGCCTACAATGAGCAGTTCTTC
CDR3 protein: CASSERRVAYNEQFF

V gene: TRBV25-1
D gene: -
J gene: TRBJ1-1
clone size: -
CDR3 DNA: TGTGCCAGCAGTTATAGTCAAGTGAACACTGAAGCTTTCTTT
CDR3 protein: CASSYSQVNTEAFF

V gene: TRBV6-1
D gene: -
J gene: TRBJ2-2
clone size: -
CDR3 DNA: TGTGCCAGCAGTGAACTGTACACCGGGGAGCTGTTTTTT
CDR3 protein: CASSELYTGELFF

V gene: TRBV27
D gene: TRBD2
J gene: TRBJ2-5
clone size: -
CDR3 DNA: TGTGCCAGCAGTTTTGTGGGGGGGTTCTGGGAGACCCAGTACTTC
CDR3 protein: CASSFVGGFWETQYF